This is a list of T cell receptor beta chains from one sample in a study of blood T cell repertoires in COVID-19. The data were produced by immunoSEQ multiplex PCR, yet TCRdb's version contains in-frame clones alone and is incomplete. This table holds roughly 250,000 clones, more than 60% found once. Sequencing input: peripheral blood. Receptors originate from a woman aged 40 to 50 with active or convalescent COVID-19. Each CDR3 is given with its conserved first and last residue. The order of the fields is J gene, D gene, V gene, clone size, CDR3 protein, CDR3 DNA. D genes are given only for firm matches. Clone sizes are given selectively: once, few, many, or a class where the clone is expanded.

>TRBJ1-1|TRBD1|TRBV4-1|.
CASRRTGGTEAFF
TGCGCCAGCAGAAGGACAGGGGGTACTGAAGCTTTCTTT
>TRBJ2-5|TRBD2|TRBV6-1|once
CASSEIAGVWTQYF
TGTGCCAGCAGTGAAATAGCGGGGGTGTGGACCCAGTACTTC
>TRBJ1-3|.|TRBV9|.
CASSVLNSGAGNTIYF
TGTGCCAGCAGCGTCCTAAACTCAGGGGCTGGAAACACCATATATTTT
>TRBJ1-3|TRBD1|TRBV7-9|.
CASSSADRGRFEAGNTIYF
TGTGCCAGCAGCTCGGCAGACAGGGGGCGGTTCGAGGCTGGAAACACCATATATTTT
>TRBJ1-4|TRBD1|TRBV6-5|.
CASSNRDREEKLFF
TGTGCCAGCAGTAACCGGGACAGGGAGGAAAAACTGTTTTTT
>TRBJ1-5|.|TRBV7-9|.
CASSPLSLHQPQHF
TGTGCCAGCAGCCCTTTATCCCTACATCAGCCCCAGCATTTT
>TRBJ1-2|.|TRBV27|.
CASTKSTTRESGYTF
TGTGCCAGCACCAAATCTACGACGAGGGAGAGCGGCTACACCTTC
>TRBJ1-1|.|TRBV9|.
CASSLWEENTEAFF
TGTGCCAGCAGCTTATGGGAGGAGAACACTGAAGCTTTCTTT
>TRBJ1-4|.|TRBV12-5|.
CASGLVGGQASNEKLFF
TGTGCTAGTGGTTTGGTAGGAGGGCAGGCCAGTAATGAAAAACTGTTTTTT
>TRBJ1-6|.|TRBV3-1/TRBV3-2|.
CASSQAGAPLHF
TGTGCCAGCAGCCAAGCCGGTGCACCCCTCCACTTT
>TRBJ1-2|TRBD1|TRBV7-2|.
CASSAHRGWGDGYTF
TGTGCCAGCAGCGCCCACAGGGGATGGGGCGATGGCTACACCTTC
>TRBJ1-1|TRBD1|TRBV2|.
CASSEALDRDAFF
TGTGCCAGCAGTGAAGCGCTTGACAGGGACGCTTTCTTT
>TRBJ1-3|.|TRBV4-1|.
CASSPQQSSGNTIYF
TGCGCCAGCAGCCCTCAACAATCCTCAGGAAACACCATATATTTT
>TRBJ2-6|.|TRBV7-6|few
CASSLPGSRSNVLTF
TGTGCCAGCAGCCTCCCGGGATCTAGGTCCAACGTCCTGACTTTC
>TRBJ1-1|TRBD1|TRBV28|.
CASSLAPETGKAFF
TGTGCCAGCAGTTTAGCCCCGGAGACAGGGAAAGCTTTCTTT
>TRBJ2-2|.|TRBV6-5|.
CASTPGQWTGELFF
TGTGCCAGCACCCCCGGACAGTGGACCGGGGAGCTGTTTTTT
>TRBJ1-3|.|TRBV6-2/TRBV6-3|.
CASSFSDTNSGNTIYF
TGTGCCAGCAGTTTCTCCGACACCAACTCTGGAAACACCATATATTTT
>TRBJ2-7|TRBD1|TRBV4-1|.
CASSQVTGDRLPYEQYF
TGCGCCAGCAGCCAAGTAACCGGGGACAGGCTCCCCTACGAGCAGTACTTC
>TRBJ2-7|TRBD2|TRBV28|.
CASRRGGLGYEQYF
TGTGCCAGCAGAAGGGGGGGACTAGGTTACGAGCAGTACTTC
>TRBJ1-5|.|TRBV4-1|.
CASSQEVRGQPQHF
TGCGCCAGCAGCCAGGAAGTCAGGGGCCAGCCCCAGCATTTT